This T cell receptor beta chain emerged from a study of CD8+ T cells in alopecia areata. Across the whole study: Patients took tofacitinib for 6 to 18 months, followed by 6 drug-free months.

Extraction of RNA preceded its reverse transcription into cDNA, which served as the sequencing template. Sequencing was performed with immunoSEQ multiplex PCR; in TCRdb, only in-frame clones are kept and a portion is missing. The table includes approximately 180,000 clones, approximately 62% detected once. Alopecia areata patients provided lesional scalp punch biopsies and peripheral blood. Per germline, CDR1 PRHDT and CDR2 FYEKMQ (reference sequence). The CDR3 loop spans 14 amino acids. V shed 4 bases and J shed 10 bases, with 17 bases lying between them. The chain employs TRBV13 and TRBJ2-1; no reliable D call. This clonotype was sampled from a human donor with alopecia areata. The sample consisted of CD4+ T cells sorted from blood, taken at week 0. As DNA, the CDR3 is TGTGCCAGCAGCTCCTTGGTTGGCAGGTCCGAGCAGTTCTTC. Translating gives CASSSLVGRSEQFF.